This is a list of T cell receptor beta chains from one sample in a study of T cells in Graves' hyperthyroidism and ophthalmopathy. TCRdb analysed the multiplex PCR reads with MiXCR anew, one entry per CDR3 protein. The repertoire consists of about 290,000 distinct CDR3 sequences, with roughly 14% occurring once and the leading ten covering approximately 8.6%. Material: blood. The receptors were sampled from a woman aged 30 to 39 with Graves' hyperthyroidism that later progressed to Graves' ophthalmopathy. Both conserved end residues are part of each CDR3. D genes are given only for firm matches. For some rows the clone size is stated as once, few or many, or as a class when expanded; others skip it.

TGTGCCAGCAGTACCCTCCGGACAGGGAATCAGCCCCAGCATTTT CASSTLRTGNQPQHF few 15 TRBD1 TRBJ1-5 TRBV6-1
TGTGCCTGGACCTGGGGACATCTTAATGAAAAACTGTTTTTT CAWTWGHLNEKLFF few 14 . TRBJ1-4 TRBV30
TGTGCCACCAGCAGAGATAATGACCGTGGCGAGCAGTACTTC CATSRDNDRGEQYF many 14 . TRBJ2-7 TRBV15
TGTGCCACCAGTGATAGAGACGTCTACGAGCAGTACTTC CATSDRDVYEQYF . 13 . TRBJ2-7 TRBV24-1
TGTGCCAGCAGCGCCCTCCCTTACGAGCAGTACTTC CASSALPYEQYF . 12 . TRBJ2-7 TRBV7-9
TGCAGTGCCCCGGGACTAGCGGGAATCGAGCAGTACTTC CSAPGLAGIEQYF many 13 TRBD2 TRBJ2-7 TRBV20-1
TGTGCCAGCAGTCACCGGACCGGCGGATGGGCCCAGCATTTT CASSHRTGGWAQHF many 14 . TRBJ1-5 TRBV28
TGTGCCAGCAGCTTAGGCGAGGCGTCAAATTCACCCCTCCACTTT CASSLGEASNSPLHF many 15 . TRBJ1-6 TRBV7-2
TGTGCCAGCAGTCGACAAGTAGGGGAGCCCCAGCATTTT CASSRQVGEPQHF many 13 . TRBJ1-5 TRBV7-2
TGTGCCAGTAGCCATGGGGAAAAACTGTTTTTT CASSHGEKLFF . 11 . TRBJ1-4 TRBV19
TGTGCCAGCAGCGACAGGGAGGGTAATCAGCCCCAGCATTTT CASSDREGNQPQHF many 14 TRBD1 TRBJ1-5 TRBV7-2
TGTGCCAGCAGCCCAAGACCTGGAGGCTACACCTTC CASSPRPGGYTF many 12 . TRBJ1-2 TRBV6-1
TGTGCCTGGGACAGCCAAGCCGGGGAGCTGTTTTTT CAWDSQAGELFF many 12 . TRBJ2-2 TRBV30